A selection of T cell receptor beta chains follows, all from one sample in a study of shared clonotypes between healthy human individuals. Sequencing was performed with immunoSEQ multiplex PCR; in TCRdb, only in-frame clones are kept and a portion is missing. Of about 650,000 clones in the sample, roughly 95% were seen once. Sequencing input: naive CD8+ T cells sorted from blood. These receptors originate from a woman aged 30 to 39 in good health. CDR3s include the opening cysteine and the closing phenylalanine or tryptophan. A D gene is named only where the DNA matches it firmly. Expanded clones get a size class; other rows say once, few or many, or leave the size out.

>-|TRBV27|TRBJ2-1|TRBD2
TGTGCCAGCAGTTTGGTAGCGGGAGAAATCAATGAGCAGTTCTTC
CASSLVAGEINEQFF
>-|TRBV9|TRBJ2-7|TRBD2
TGTGCCAGCAGCTATGGGACTAGCGGTTACTACGAGCAGTACTTC
CASSYGTSGYYEQYF
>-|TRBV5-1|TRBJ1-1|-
TGCGCCAGCAGCACGGACAGCGTAAAAGAAGCTTTCTTT
CASSTDSVKEAFF
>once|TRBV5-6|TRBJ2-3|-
TGTGCCAGCAGCTTTCCGTCCAGCGGAAATACGCAGTATTTT
CASSFPSSGNTQYF
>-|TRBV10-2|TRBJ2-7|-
TGCGCCAGCCGGGACAACTCCTACGAGCAGTACTTC
CASRDNSYEQYF
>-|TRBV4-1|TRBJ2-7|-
TGCGCCAGCAGCCATTGGGCACAAGGACAGAAGAACTACGAGCAGTACTTC
CASSHWAQGQKNYEQYF
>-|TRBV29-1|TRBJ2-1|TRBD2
TGCAGCGTTGAAGGATTAGCGGGAGTGCTCCACAATGAGCAGTTCTTC
CSVEGLAGVLHNEQFF
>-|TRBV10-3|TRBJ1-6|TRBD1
TGTGCCATCAGTGAGACAGGGGAGGGTTCACCCCTCCACTTT
CAISETGEGSPLHF
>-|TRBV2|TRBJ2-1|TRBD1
TGTGCCAGCAGTCCCCGGACAGGGGGGGATGAGCAGTTCTTC
CASSPRTGGDEQFF
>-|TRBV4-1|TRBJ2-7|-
TGCGCCAGCAGCCTGGCTAGGTCCTACGAGCAGTACTTC
CASSLARSYEQYF
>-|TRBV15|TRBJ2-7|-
TGTGCCACCAGCAGAGGGACGGGATCCTACGAGCAGTACTTC
CATSRGTGSYEQYF
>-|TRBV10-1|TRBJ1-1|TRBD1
TGCGCCAGCAGTGAGTCGGTATTGGGACAGCCTAGGAACACTGAAGCTTTCTTT
CASSESVLGQPRNTEAFF
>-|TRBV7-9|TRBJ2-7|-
TGTGCCAGCAGCTTAGCCCTGCAGGACGAGCAGTACTTC
CASSLALQDEQYF
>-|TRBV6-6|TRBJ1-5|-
TGTGCCAGCAGTTACGGGGACTGGGTCAGTCAGCCCCAGCATTTT
CASSYGDWVSQPQHF
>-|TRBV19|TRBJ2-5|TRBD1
TGTGCCAGTAGTATCCAGGGACAGCAAGAGACCCAGTACTTC
CASSIQGQQETQYF
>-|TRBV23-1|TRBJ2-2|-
TGCGCCAGTAGAAACCACCACCCCAGGTCCACCGGGGAGCTGTTTTTT
CASRNHHPRSTGELFF
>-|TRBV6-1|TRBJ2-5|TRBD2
TGTGCCAGCAAACGACTAGCTGAAGAGACCCAGTACTTC
CASKRLAEETQYF
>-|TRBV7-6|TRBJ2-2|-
TGTGCCAGCAGCTTCTGGACTAGCGGGACAGGGGGGAACACCGGGGAGCTGTTTTTT
CASSFWTSGTGGNTGELFF
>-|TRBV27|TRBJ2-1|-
TGTGCCAGCAGTTTATCCCTTAGCTCCCTCAACTACAATGAGCAGTTCTTC
CASSLSLSSLNYNEQFF
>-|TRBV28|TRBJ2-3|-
TGTGCCAGCACCTATGGCCAGACCACAGATACGCAGTATTTT
CASTYGQTTDTQYF
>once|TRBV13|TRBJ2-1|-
TGTGCCAGCAGCTTAGAACAGTACAATGAGCAGTTCTTC
CASSLEQYNEQFF
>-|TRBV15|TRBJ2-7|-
TGTGCCACCAGCAGTCCACAGGGCTCCTACGAGCAGTACTTC
CATSSPQGSYEQYF